This is a list of T cell receptor beta chains from one sample in a study of type 1 regulatory T cells. TCRdb re-called the reads through MiXCR, storing one row per CDR3 protein. The table has approximately 42,000 distinct CDR3 sequences, 9.5% to 15% seen once. These receptors' antigens are unknown. Specimen: cultured non-Tr1 T cells, either the whole culture or a sorted T cell fraction (not recorded which). The receptor set was obtained from a human donor in good health. Both conserved end residues are part of each CDR3. The D gene is left open where the match is weak. The size field is filled for only some rows; it gives once, few, many or a size class.

CDR3nt | CDR3aa | v_gene | abundance | d_gene | j_gene
TGTGCCAGCAGTGCAGGGGATGGCTACACCTTC | CASSAGDGYTF | TRBV2 | many | - | TRBJ1-2
TGTGCCAGCAGCTTAGTGGCGGGATCCTCCTACGAGCAGTACTTC | CASSLVAGSSYEQYF | TRBV7-2 | many | - | TRBJ2-7
TGTGCCAGCAGGTTAGCGGGAGACGGAAAGACCCAGTACTTC | CASRLAGDGKTQYF | TRBV6-6 | many | TRBD2 | TRBJ2-5
TGCGCCAGCAGCTTGGCCAGGGGACAGATTTCCTACGAGCAGTACTTC | CASSLARGQISYEQYF | TRBV5-1 | many | TRBD1 | TRBJ2-7
TGCAGTGCTAGCCCCCCTAGCGGGAGTTCAGATACGCAGTATTTT | CSASPPSGSSDTQYF | TRBV20-1 | - | TRBD2 | TRBJ2-3
TGTGCCAGCTCACCCCAAGGACTAGCGGGAGCCCACGAGCAGTACTTC | CASSPQGLAGAHEQYF | TRBV18 | many | TRBD2 | TRBJ2-7
TGTGCCAGCTCCTCAGCAGAGACCCAGTACTTC | CASSSAETQYF | TRBV5-5 | - | - | TRBJ2-5
TGCAGTGCTAGTCGGGACTTTCAGTACTTC | CSASRDFQYF | TRBV20-1 | few | - | TRBJ2-7
TGCAGTGCTAGCCTAGCGGGAGCATTGTCCTACGAGCAGTACTTC | CSASLAGALSYEQYF | TRBV20-1 | few | TRBD2 | TRBJ2-7
TGTGCCAGCAGTCAACCCCCTAGCGGGAGGGCCATCAATGAGCAGTTCTTC | CASSQPPSGRAINEQFF | TRBV25-1 | - | TRBD2 | TRBJ2-1
TGTGCCTGGAGTGTACGGGGCGAGCAGTTCTTC | CAWSVRGEQFF | TRBV30 | few | - | TRBJ2-1
TGCAGTGCTAGAGAGCGGACGGGCACCGGGGAGCTGTTTTTT | CSARERTGTGELFF | TRBV20-1 | many | - | TRBJ2-2
TGTGCCAGCAGCTTAGGGTCTCGGGGCCTGGGGCTGTTTTTT | CASSLGSRGLGLFF | TRBV7-2 | - | - | TRBJ2-2
TGTGCCAGCAGTAGAGAGCAGGGGGCGAACAATCAGCCCCAGCATTTT | CASSREQGANNQPQHF | TRBV2 | few | TRBD1 | TRBJ1-5
TGTGCCAGCATAAAGAACACTGAAGCTTTCTTT | CASIKNTEAFF | TRBV5-5 | - | - | TRBJ1-1
TGCAGTGCTAGGGAGGGGATCTCAGTCTCTGGAAACACCATATATTTT | CSAREGISVSGNTIYF | TRBV20-1 | many | - | TRBJ1-3
TGCAGTGCTAGAGATGATAGCAATACGCAGTATTTT | CSARDDSNTQYF | TRBV20-1 | many | - | TRBJ2-3
TGCGCCAGCAGCCTGAAGGGGACAGGGAGTGGCTACACCTTC | CASSLKGTGSGYTF | TRBV5-1 | many | TRBD1 | TRBJ1-2
TGTGCCAGCAGGGAAGCAGCGGGAGCCAAAAACATTCAGTACTTC | CASREAAGAKNIQYF | TRBV6-1 | few | - | TRBJ2-4
TGCAGTGCTGTACTAGCGGCTCTCTACAATGAGCAGTTCTTC | CSAVLAALYNEQFF | TRBV20-1 | - | TRBD2 | TRBJ2-1
TGTGCCAGCAGCGGGAGGACGGCGAACACTGAAGCTTTCTTT | CASSGRTANTEAFF | TRBV5-4 | - | - | TRBJ1-1
TGTGCCAGCAGTTTCGTCTCAGATACGCAGTATTTT | CASSFVSDTQYF | TRBV6-2/TRBV6-3 | many | - | TRBJ2-3
TGCAGTGCTTGGACGGACACAGATACGCAGTATTTT | CSAWTDTDTQYF | TRBV20-1 | many | - | TRBJ2-3
TGTGCCAGCAGCTCGACAGGGAGAGATGAGCAGTTCTTC | CASSSTGRDEQFF | TRBV7-3 | few | TRBD1 | TRBJ2-1
TGTGCCAGCAGCTCGGGACAGCCGGGAGAAAAACTGTTTTTT | CASSSGQPGEKLFF | TRBV5-6 | many | TRBD1 | TRBJ1-4
TGCAGTGCTAGAATCGGGGTTGAAAAACTGTTTTTT | CSARIGVEKLFF | TRBV20-1 | many | - | TRBJ1-4
TGTGCCAGCAGGCCCACTAGTCATGTAAACATTCAGTACTTC | CASRPTSHVNIQYF | TRBV6-1 | - | - | TRBJ2-4
TGTGCCAGCAGCGTAGCCCGTCTAGCGGGAGTGGAGACCCAGTACTTC | CASSVARLAGVETQYF | TRBV9 | many | TRBD2 | TRBJ2-5